This T cell receptor (beta chain) was recorded in a study of blood T cell repertoires in COVID-19. Study as a whole: There were acute and convalescent COVID-19 samples, and they came from the United States, Italy and Spain. PBMCs, B-cell-depleted T cells, or T cells provided the cDNA or gDNA that made up the material.

Trimming left V 7 bases short and J 5 bases short, with 11 bases between. CDR3 size: 11 residues. CDR1 is SQVTM and CDR2 is ANQGSEA in the germline V gene. Per the original data handling: For nucleated cells, counts were estimated from reference gene primer amplification. Clones were read by immunoSEQ multiplex PCR, and TCRdb kept only the in-frame ones, dropping some. That table gives V, J and clone size, and the DNA gave D and trimming. This table has over 250,000 clones, 88% appearing once. The sample holds one count of this clone. The chain couples TRBV29-1 to TRBJ1-2; the D is unclear. The sequence came from a middle-aged woman who had recovered from COVID-19. The sequenced sample consisted of peripheral blood. Here the CDR3 reads CSAGIGYGYTF. The CDR3 DNA reads TGCAGCGCCGGCATCGGGTATGGCTACACCTTC.